These 5 T cell receptor beta chains were all obtained from the same sample, sequenced in a study of Ad26.COV2.S vaccination and SARS-CoV-2 variants. Assay: immunoSEQ multiplex PCR; the TCRdb copy retains only in-frame clones and omits some. The table has roughly 460,000 clones, 89% seen once. Treatment noted: some 20 received Ad26.COV2.S at low or high dose, single or two shots; about 5 received placebo; per-sample allocation not given. The samples were gathered on day 63 after the first injection of vaccine or placebo. This material consisted of peripheral blood, taken in a trial of Ad26.COV2.S vaccine versus placebo. The source of these receptors is a person between 18 and 65 years old who received the Ad26.COV2.S COVID-19 vaccine or a placebo.

The chain uses TRBV2 and TRBJ2-7, with 10 bases identical to TRBD1. Trimming took 10 bases from V and 2 from J; bases not matched to a gene: 5. This CDR3 is 13 amino acids long. Germline lookup yields CDR1 SNHLY and CDR2 FYNNEI. CDR3 coding DNA: TGTGCCATCAGACAGGGGGCCACCTACGAGCAGTACTTC. It yields the protein CAIRQGATYEQYF.

The CDR3 coding sequence is TGTGCCAGCAGTTACGGGAGTGGGGCCCTCGAGCAGTACTTC. This translates into CASSYGSGALEQYF. The chain employs TRBV6-6 and TRBJ2-7; either TRBD1 or TRBD2 may fit D (5 bases each). The CDR3 has 14 residues. V lost 2 bases and J 6 bases, leaving 14 bases between the germline ends. Germline V lookup: CDR1 MNHNY, CDR2 SVGAGI (reference sequence).

V gene TRBV9 combines with J gene TRBJ2-1; a weak D match, TRBD2 (5 bases). Trimming pared 3 bases from V and 6 bases from J, leaving 10 bases between. The CDR3 runs 13 residues. Looked up from germline, CDR1 is SGDLS and CDR2 is YYNGEE. DNA of the CDR3: TGTGCCAGCAGCGGGACTCGGCCCAATGAGCAGTTCTTC. It translates to CASSGTRPNEQFF.

The chain joins TRBV4-2 to TRBJ2-4; D uncertain. The J call may be incorrect, as the DNA end agrees better with TRBJ1-2. CDR1 and CDR2 from the germline V gene are LGHNA and YNFKEQ. The CDR3 consists of 12 residues. CDR3 residues: CASSQDGRLYTF. For the CDR3, the DNA is TGTGCCAGCAGCCAAGATGGCCGACTTTACACCTTC.

CDR3: CASSLTTNTEAFF. CDR3 sequence (DNA): TGTGCCAGCAGCTTAACGACGAACACTGAAGCTTTCTTT. The chain has TRBV7-9 and TRBJ1-1; no reliable D call. The V gene lost 2 bases and the J gene lost 1 base, with 5 bases spanning the gap. CDR3 length: 13 residues. Germline V gene data show CDR1 as SEHNR and CDR2 as FQNEAQ (reference sequence).